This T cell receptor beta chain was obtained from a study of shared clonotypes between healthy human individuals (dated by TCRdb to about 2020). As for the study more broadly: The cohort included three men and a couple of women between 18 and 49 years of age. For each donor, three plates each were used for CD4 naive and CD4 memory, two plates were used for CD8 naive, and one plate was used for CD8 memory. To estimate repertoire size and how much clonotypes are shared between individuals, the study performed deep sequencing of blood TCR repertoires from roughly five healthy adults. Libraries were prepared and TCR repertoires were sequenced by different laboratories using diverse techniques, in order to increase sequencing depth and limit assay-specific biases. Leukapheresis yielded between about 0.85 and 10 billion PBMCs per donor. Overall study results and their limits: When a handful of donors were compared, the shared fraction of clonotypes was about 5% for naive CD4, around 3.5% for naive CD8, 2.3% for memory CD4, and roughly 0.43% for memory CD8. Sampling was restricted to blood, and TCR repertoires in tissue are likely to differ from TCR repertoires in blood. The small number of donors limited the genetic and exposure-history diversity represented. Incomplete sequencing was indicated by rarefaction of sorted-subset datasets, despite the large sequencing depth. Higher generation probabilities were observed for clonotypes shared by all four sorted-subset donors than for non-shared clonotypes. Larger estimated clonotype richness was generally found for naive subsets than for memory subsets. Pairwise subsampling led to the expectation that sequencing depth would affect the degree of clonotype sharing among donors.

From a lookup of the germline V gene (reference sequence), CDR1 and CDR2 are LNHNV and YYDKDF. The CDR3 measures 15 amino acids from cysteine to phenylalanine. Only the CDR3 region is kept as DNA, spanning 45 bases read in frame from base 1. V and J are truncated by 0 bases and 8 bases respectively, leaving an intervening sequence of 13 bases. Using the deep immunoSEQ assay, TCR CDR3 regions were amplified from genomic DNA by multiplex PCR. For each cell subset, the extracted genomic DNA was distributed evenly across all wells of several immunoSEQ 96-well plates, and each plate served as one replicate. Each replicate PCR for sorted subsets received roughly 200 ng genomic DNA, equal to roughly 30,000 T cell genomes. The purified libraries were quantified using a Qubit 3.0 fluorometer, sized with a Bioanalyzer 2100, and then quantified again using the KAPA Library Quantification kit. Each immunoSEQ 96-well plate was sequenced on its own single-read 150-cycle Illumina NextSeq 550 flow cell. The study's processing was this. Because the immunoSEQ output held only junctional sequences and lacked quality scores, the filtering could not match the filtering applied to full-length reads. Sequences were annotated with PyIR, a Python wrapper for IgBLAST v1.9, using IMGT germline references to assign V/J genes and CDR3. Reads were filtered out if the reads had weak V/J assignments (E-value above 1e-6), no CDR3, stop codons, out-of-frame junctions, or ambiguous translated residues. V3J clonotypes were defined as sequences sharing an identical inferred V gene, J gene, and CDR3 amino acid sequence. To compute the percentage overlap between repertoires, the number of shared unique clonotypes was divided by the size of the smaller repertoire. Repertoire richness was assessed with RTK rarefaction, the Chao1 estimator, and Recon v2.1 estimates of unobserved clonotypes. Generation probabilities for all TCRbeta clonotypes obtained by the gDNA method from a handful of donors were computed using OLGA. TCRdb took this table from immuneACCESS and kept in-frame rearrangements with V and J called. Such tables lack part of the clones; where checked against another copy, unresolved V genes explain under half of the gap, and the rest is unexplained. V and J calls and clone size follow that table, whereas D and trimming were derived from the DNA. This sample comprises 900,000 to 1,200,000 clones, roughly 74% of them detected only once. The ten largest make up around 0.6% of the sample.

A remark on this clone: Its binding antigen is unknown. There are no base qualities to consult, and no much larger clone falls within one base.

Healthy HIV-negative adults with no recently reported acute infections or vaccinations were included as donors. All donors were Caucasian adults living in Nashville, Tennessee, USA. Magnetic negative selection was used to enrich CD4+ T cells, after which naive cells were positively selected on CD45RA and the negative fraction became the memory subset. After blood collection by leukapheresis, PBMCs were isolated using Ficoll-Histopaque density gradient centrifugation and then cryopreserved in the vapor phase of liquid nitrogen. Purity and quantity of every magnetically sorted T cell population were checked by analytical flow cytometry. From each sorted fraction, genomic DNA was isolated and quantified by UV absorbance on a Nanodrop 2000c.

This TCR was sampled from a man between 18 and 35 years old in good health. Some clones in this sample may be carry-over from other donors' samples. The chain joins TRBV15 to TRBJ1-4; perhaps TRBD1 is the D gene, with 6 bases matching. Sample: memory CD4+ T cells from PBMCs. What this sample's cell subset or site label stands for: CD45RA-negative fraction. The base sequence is TGTGCCACCAGCAGAGACCACAGGGAGAACGAAAAACTGTTTTTT. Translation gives CATSRDHRENEKLFF.